These 21 T cell receptor beta chains were all obtained from the same sample, sequenced in a study of CD8 T cells in ankylosing spondylitis. Study-level findings and limits: Typical of ankylosing spondylitis blood, it appeared, was a TCR beta motif of 7 or 8 highly homologous variants.

These receptors lack a known antigen. One entry per CDR3 protein, called by TCRdb with MiXCR from the 5' RACE reads. The profile shows roughly 700,000 distinct CDR3 sequences, over 15% of them singletons. Material: blood, either unsorted or a sorted T cell fraction (not recorded which). These receptors all come from a male donor with ankylosing spondylitis.

The rearrangement joins TRBV20-1 to TRBJ1-3; the D gene is possibly TRBD1 (5 bases). The ends were cut back, 5 bases at V and 4 bases at J, with 12 bases in the middle. CDR1 and CDR2 from the germline V gene are DFQATT and SNEGSKA (reference sequence). The CDR3 consists of 13 residues. CDR3 DNA: TGCAGTGCTCCCCTCGGGGGAGGAAACACCATATATTTT. It encodes CSAPLGGGNTIYF.

This clonotype is medium-sized. The chain couples TRBV5-6 to TRBJ2-1, with TRBD2 identical over 11 bases. CDR3 length: 15 residues. V gave up 5 bases and J gave up 4 bases; unmatched junction bases: 5. From germline, CDR1 is SGHDT and CDR2 YYEEEE. CDR3 sequence reads: CASRTGLAAYNEQFF. As DNA, the CDR3 is TGTGCCAGCAGGACGGGACTAGCGGCTTACAATGAGCAGTTCTTC.

This clonotype was picked up many times. This chain connects TRBV18 to TRBJ2-1; 7 positions match TRBD2. J was trimmed by 8 bases and V by 3 bases; bases with no gene match: 1. Germline V gives CDR1 KGHSH, CDR2 LQKENI. The CDR3 length is 12 residues. This chain's CDR3 is CASSPGGDEQFF. The CDR3 DNA follows: TGTGCCAGCTCACCGGGGGGGGATGAGCAGTTCTTC.

The chain carries TRBV27 and TRBJ2-1; D remains ambiguous. V lost 4 bases to trimming and J lost 9 bases, with 10 bases between them. Looked up from germline, CDR1 is MNHEY and CDR2 is SMNVEV (reference sequence). The CDR3 is 12 residues long. CDR3 sequence (DNA): TGTGCCAGCAGTTATGAATTAGGTGAGCAGTTCTTC. Amino acids: CASSYELGEQFF.

The rearrangement uses TRBV6-1 and TRBJ1-6; 7 bases map to TRBD1. V was clipped by 5 bases and J by 10 bases; unmatched bases: 14. The CDR3 has 16 amino acids. Germline-derived CDR1 and CDR2 are MNHNS and SASEGT. In DNA form, the CDR3 reads TGTGCCAGCAGTCTGCCCGGACAGGCCCTACAATCACCCCTCCACTTT. Translating gives CASSLPGQALQSPLHF.

This sequence joins TRBV19 and TRBJ2-7, with 7 bases that match TRBD2. After removal of 9 bases from V and 1 base from J, the junction contained 3 bases not matched to a gene. CDR1 and CDR2 (germline): LNHDA, SQIVND (reference sequence). This CDR3 spans 12 amino acids. The chain's CDR3 is CASGGNSYEQYF. In nucleotides, the CDR3 is TGTGCCAGCGGGGGGAATTCCTACGAGCAGTACTTC. Filled out from reference TRBV19 and TRBJ2-7, the complete variable domain reads DGGITQSPKYLFRKEGQNVTLSCEQNLNHDAMYWYRQDPGQGLRLIYYSQIVNDFQKGDIAEGYSVSREKKESFPLTVTSAQKNPTAFYLCASGGNSYEQYFGPGTRLTVT.

This clonotype was detected a few times. The V and J genes are TRBV4-2 and TRBJ2-2; 10 bases match TRBD2. This CDR3 spans 20 amino acids. The J segment lost 3 bases and the V segment lost 0 bases, leaving 13 bases of the junction unmatched. The germline V gene has CDR1 LGHNA and CDR2 YNFKEQ. DNA for the CDR3: TGTGCCAGCAGCCAAGATCTGGATAGCGGGAGGCACGGAGACACCGGGGAGCTGTTTTTT. This codes for CASSQDLDSGRHGDTGELFF.

This clonotype was seen more than once but under ten times. V usage is TRBV12-3 or TRBV12-4 and J usage is TRBJ2-7; TRBD2 is a possible D gene (5 bases). The CDR3 loop spans 13 amino acids. V was shortened by 2 bases and J by 4 bases, with 9 bases between the two germline ends. The CDR3 sequence: CASSLSSGYEQYF. The CDR3 region has the DNA TGTGCCAGCAGTTTATCCAGCGGTTACGAGCAGTACTTC.

The gene calls are TRBV11-2 and TRBJ2-7; 9 bases agree with TRBD1. The germline gives CDR1 SGHAT, CDR2 FQNNGV. V was clipped by 7 bases and J by 1 base; unmatched bases: 2. The CDR3 spans 13 residues. CDR3 coding DNA: TGTGCCAGCAAAGGACAGGGGTCCTACGAGCAGTACTTC. Protein product: CASKGQGSYEQYF.

The chain links TRBV12-3 or TRBV12-4 to TRBJ1-5; 10 nucleotides agree with TRBD1. The V segment lost 5 bases and the J segment 6 bases; nucleotides outside the gene matches: 4. The CDR3 runs 14 residues. The DNA for the CDR3 is TGTGCCAGCAGTAGACAGGGGGCGGTTCAGCCCCAGCATTTT. This codes for CASSRQGAVQPQHF.

V gene TRBV10-3 combines with J gene TRBJ1-1; D remains unclear. The CDR3 extends over 12 amino acids. The germline V gene encodes CDR1 ENHRY and CDR2 SYGVKD. Trimming removed 5 bases at V and 1 base at J, with 5 bases between. CDR3 sequence reads: CAISWTNTEAFF. The CDR3, as DNA: TGTGCCATCAGTTGGACGAACACTGAAGCTTTCTTT.

This clonotype appeared many times. This rearrangement joins TRBV4-1 to TRBJ1-1; 8 positions match TRBD1. The CDR3 has 13 residues. Germline V gene sequence: CDR1 MGHRA, CDR2 YSYEKL. Unmatched junction bases numbered 1, after V lost 3 bases and J lost 4 bases. CDR3 coding DNA: TGCGCCAGCAGCCACGGGACAGGCACTGAAGCTTTCTTT. Its translation is CASSHGTGTEAFF.

In this sample, this clonotype turned up many times. The CDR3 spells CASSPDRGSSYEQYF. The CDR3 DNA sequence: TGTGCCAGCAGTCCCGACAGGGGGAGCTCCTACGAGCAGTACTTC. This rearrangement joins TRBV12-3 or TRBV12-4 to TRBJ2-7, with 9 bases that match TRBD1. V lost 5 bases, J lost 0 bases, and 5 bases stayed unmatched. The CDR3 runs 15 residues.

This clonotype was counted only a few times. The rearrangement links TRBV20-1 to TRBJ2-1; TRBD2 aligns across 8 bases. V lost 0 bases to trimming and J lost 0 bases; unmatched junction nucleotides: 4. The CDR3 consists of 16 residues. CDR1 DFQATT and CDR2 SNEGSKA come from the germline V gene (reference sequence). This CDR3 reads CSARDAGGRSYNEQFF. CDR3 bases: TGCAGTGCTAGAGACGCGGGAGGCCGCTCCTACAATGAGCAGTTCTTC.

The V call is TRBV18, the J call TRBJ1-2; possibly TRBD1 for D (5 bases). Germline CDR1 reads KGHSH; CDR2 reads LQKENI. V gave up 0 bases and J gave up 4 bases, with 12 bases separating them. This CDR3 is built from 15 residues. For the CDR3, the DNA is TGTGCCAGCTCACCACCAGAAGGACACCTCTATGGCTACACCTTC. As protein: CASSPPEGHLYGYTF.

V is TRBV7-8 and J is TRBJ2-3; TRBD1 agrees at 7 bases. Looked up from germline, CDR1 is SGHVS and CDR2 is FQNEAQ. The CDR3 extends over 15 amino acids. With V trimmed by 8 bases and J by 2 bases, 10 bases remained unmatched. CDR3 DNA: TGTGCCAGCGCCCCTCCGCAGGGGGACACAGATACGCAGTATTTT. Protein: CASAPPQGDTDTQYF. The full variable domain, its missing parts supplied by reference TRBV7-8 and TRBJ2-3, is GAGVSQSPRYKVAKRGQDVALRCDPISGHVSLFWYQQALGQGPEFLTYFQNEAQLDKSGLPSDRFFAERPEGSVSTLKIQRTQQEDSAVYLCASAPPQGDTDTQYFGPGTRLTVL.

This rearrangement joins TRBV20-1 to TRBJ1-3; TRBD1 is a possible D gene (5 bases). V was pared by 6 bases and J by 3 bases, with 15 bases between. The germline CDR1 and CDR2 sequences are DFQATT and SNEGSKA (reference sequence). The CDR3 extends over 14 amino acids. DNA for the CDR3: TGCAGTGCCACCGGGACCCGGTATGGAAACACCATATATTTT. Protein: CSATGTRYGNTIYF.

This clonotype was picked up a small number of times. The chain uses TRBV20-1 and TRBJ2-7; 10 bases fit TRBD2. The CDR3 loop spans 16 amino acids. Germline lookup yields CDR1 DFQATT and CDR2 SNEGSKA (reference sequence). The V gene end was trimmed by 3 bases and the J gene end by 0 bases; junction bases not matched to a gene: 8. CDR3 amino acids: CSASPSGGLSSYEQYF. In DNA form, the CDR3 reads TGCAGTGCTAGTCCTAGCGGGGGCCTTAGCTCCTACGAGCAGTACTTC.

Many counts were recorded for this clonotype. CDR3 protein: CASSLETAYEQYF. DNA for the CDR3: TGTGCCAGCAGCTTAGAGACAGCCTACGAGCAGTACTTC. V and J are TRBV7-2 and TRBJ2-7, with D possibly being TRBD1 (5 bases). Trimming took 1 base from V and 2 from J, leaving 6 bases between them. This CDR3 is built from 13 residues. Germline V CDR1 and CDR2: SGHTA, FQGNSA.

The V and J genes are TRBV20-1 and TRBJ1-2; no reliable D call. Per germline, CDR1 DFQATT and CDR2 SNEGSKA (reference sequence). The ends were cut back, 0 bases at V and 8 bases at J, with 13 bases in the middle. The CDR3 length is 13 residues. As DNA, the CDR3 is TGCAGTGCTAGAGATCAGGAGGTGCGCGGCTACACCTTC. Protein sequence: CSARDQEVRGYTF.

A few counts support this clonotype. This chain links TRBV6-1 with TRBJ1-2, with a tentative D call TRBD1 (5 bases). V dropped 1 base and J dropped 4 bases, with 13 bases sitting between them. The CDR3 has 15 amino acids. In germline, CDR1 is MNHNS, CDR2 SASEGT. Here the CDR3 reads CASSEVAGRSYGYTF. The DNA for the CDR3 is TGTGCCAGCAGTGAAGTGGCAGGGAGGTCCTATGGCTACACCTTC.